The present TCR beta chain was sequenced within a study of T cell responses to AZD1222 COVID-19 vaccine. About this clone itself: Its antigen is unknown.

This CDR3 has 15 residues. CDR1 is LGHDT, CDR2 YNNKEL, per germline (reference sequence). Trimming shortened V by 5 bases and J by 4 bases, and 14 bases separated the two germline ends. Libraries were prepared by immunoSEQ multiplex PCR; TCRdb keeps only in-frame clonotypes and omits some of them. The table shows around 180,000 clones, with about 86% occurring only once. Findings of the study overall: As reported, nearly half of all spike-specific TCRs target variant regions that are unmutated.

The V call is TRBV3-1 (or the pseudogene TRBV3-2), the J call TRBJ2-2, with D possibly TRBD2 on 5 matching bases. This sequence originates from an adult in good health. The material sequenced was peripheral blood, taken on day 0 of AZD1222 vaccination. The CDR3 DNA reads TGTGCCAGCAGCAAACTAGGAGTTTCCACCGGGGAGCTGTTTTTT. Its protein is CASSKLGVSTGELFF.